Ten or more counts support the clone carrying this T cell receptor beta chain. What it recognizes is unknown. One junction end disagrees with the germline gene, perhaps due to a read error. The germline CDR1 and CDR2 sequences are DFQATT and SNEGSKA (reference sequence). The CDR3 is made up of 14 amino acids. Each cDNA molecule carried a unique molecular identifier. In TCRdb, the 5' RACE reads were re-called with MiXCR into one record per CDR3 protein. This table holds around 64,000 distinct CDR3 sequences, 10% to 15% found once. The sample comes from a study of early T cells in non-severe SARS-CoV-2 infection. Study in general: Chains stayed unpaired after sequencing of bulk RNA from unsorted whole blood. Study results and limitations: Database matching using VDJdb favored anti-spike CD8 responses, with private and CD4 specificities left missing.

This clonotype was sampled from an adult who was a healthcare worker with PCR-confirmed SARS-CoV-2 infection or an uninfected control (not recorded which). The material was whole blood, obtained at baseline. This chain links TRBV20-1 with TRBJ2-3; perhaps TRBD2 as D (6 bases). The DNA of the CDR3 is TGCAGTGCCCTTAGCGGTTACACCTCGGATAGGCAGTATTTT. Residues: CSALSGYTSDRQYF.